This record looks at one TCR beta chain sequence and its context. This clonotype has at least ten counts. Its antigen remains unidentified. The input lacks base qualities; no much larger clone sits a single base away. Inclusive of the bounding cysteine and phenylalanine, the CDR3 is 16 residues long. The sequence is cut down to CDR3 DNA, 48 bases in frame from base 1. The V end loses 2 bases and the J end loses 4 bases, and a stretch of 15 bases separates them. TCR beta CDR3 regions were amplified from RNA transcripts. The first round of RT-PCR for the TCR CDR3 was performed with the HTBI primer set and the Qiagen OneStep RT-PCR kit. Libraries were constructed in a second round of multiplex PCR, after which size selection and purification were carried out. Paired-end sequencing of the libraries was performed with 100 bp reads on an Illumina HiSeq2000. The authors' pipeline ran thus. SOAPnuke was used to process the raw data, with reads discarded if the reads contained adapters or uncalled bases, had a mean Phred below 15, or lacked an exact constant-primer or identifier match. High-quality paired reads were merged using COPE v1.2.5, and each unique nucleotide sequence was defined as a clonotype. MiTCR v1.1 was used to align clonotypes to the IMGT TRBV, TRBD and TRBJ reference segments. Only V-J combinations with frequency above 0.0001, covering 98% to 99.2% of repertoires, were analysed. The TCS score was defined as the ratio of F50 (clonal expansion) to E x V (chaos), calculated using BLOSUM62-based TCRdist between CDR3 peptides within each V-J. Welch's t-statistics and random forest reduced 500 to 650 V-J features to roughly 13, which were used in a naive Bayes classifier (R e1071). TCRdb trimmed public reads at Q25 via fastp, called clones via MiXCR and kept in-frame beta chains. Rows matching on CDR3 protein sequence are summarized as one entry with the most common DNA and genes. The authors' filters were not applied to this entry. Here the sample has hundreds of thousands of distinct CDR3 sequences; around 15% occur a single time. Roughly a fifth of the sample comes from the top ten.

This record comes from a study of T cells in Graves' hyperthyroidism and ophthalmopathy (dated by TCRdb to between 2018 and 2021). At the level of the whole study: Peripheral blood was sampled at the time of initial diagnosis, prior to any treatment. To identify distinguishing TCR V-J signatures, a discovery cohort of about 100 patients was used, comprising 43 with Graves' ophthalmopathy and around 57 with stable Graves' hyperthyroidism. Whether ophthalmopathy could be predicted prospectively was tested in an independent validation cohort made up of roughly 20 hyperthyroidism patients plus 17 patients who later progressed to ophthalmopathy. The 100 or so discovery patients were randomly divided into training and test sets at a 7:3 ratio. In several Graves' hyperthyroidism patients, the study also compared T-cell repertoires from thyroid tissue with T-cell repertoires from blood. Once sampling was done, hyperthyroidism patients were given methimazole at a starting dose of 30 mg daily, whereas ophthalmopathy patients were given high-dose intravenous methylprednisolone. According to the paper, TCR Vbeta CDR3 sequencing was carried out on around 140 peripheral blood samples, which came from fewer than 50 ophthalmopathy, under 80 hyperthyroidism and about 17 progressor patients.

Ophthalmopathy patients had moderately to severely active disease, Clinical Activity Score of at least 3, NOSPECS grade of at least 4, and duration under 3 months. Any patient with an uncontrolled infection, another autoimmune disease, pregnancy or lactation was excluded. Diagnoses relied on clinical symptoms, serum thyroxine and TRAb, thyroid ultrasound and orbital computed tomography. PBMCs were isolated from about 10 ml of fresh peripheral blood by Ficoll-Paque density gradient centrifugation. Total RNA was extracted with Trizol reagent, and quality was checked on an Agilent 2100 Bioanalyzer. On the study overall, not on this receptor specifically: A 13 V-J signature model separated ophthalmopathy from stable hyperthyroidism, with around 91% sensitivity and about 81% specificity in cross-validation and 80%/75% in testing. In validation, the model predicted progression to ophthalmopathy with 65% to 71% sensitivity and roughly 72% specificity, a median of about 6.7 months before onset. No statistical method was used to set the sample size in advance, and investigators knew the group allocation. Most expanded thyroid clonotypes (frequency above 0.001) were also detected in blood, suggesting blood repertoires may reflect thyroid immune responses.

This receptor was identified in a woman aged 55-70 years with Graves' ophthalmopathy. The sequenced sample consisted of blood. The chain was built from TRBV12-3 or TRBV12-4 and TRBJ1-5; no D gene can be assigned with confidence. CDR3 region: CASSLRFGAGNQPQHF. The DNA sequence follows: TGTGCCAGCAGTTTAAGGTTTGGAGCGGGGAATCAGCCCCAGCATTTT.